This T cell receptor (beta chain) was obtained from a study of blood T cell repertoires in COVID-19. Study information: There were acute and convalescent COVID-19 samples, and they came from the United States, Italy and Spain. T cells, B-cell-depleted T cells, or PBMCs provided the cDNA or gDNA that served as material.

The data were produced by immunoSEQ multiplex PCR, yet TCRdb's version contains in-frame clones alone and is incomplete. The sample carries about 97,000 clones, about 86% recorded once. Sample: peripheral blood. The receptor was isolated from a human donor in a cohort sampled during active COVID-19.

In nucleotides, the CDR3 is TGTGCCAGCAGTTTACTACCGGGGGGCTATGGCTACACCTTC. Its translation: CASSLLPGGYGYTF. The chain recombines TRBV28 with TRBJ1-2, with D possibly TRBD1 on 5 matching bases. There are 14 residues in the CDR3. V lost 2 bases to trimming and J lost 4 bases, with 11 bases between them. CDR1 and CDR2 (germline): MDHEN, SYDVKM.